The 21 T cell receptor beta chains below were found in one sample sequenced in a study of blood T cell repertoires in COVID-19. Data came from immunoSEQ multiplex PCR; TCRdb stores just in-frame clones and leaves some out. The top ten hold about 5% of the sample, which has 250,000 to 300,000 clones, roughly 80% seen once. The specimen sequenced was peripheral blood. Every receptor here comes from a man aged 55 to 69 who had recovered from COVID-19.

V is TRBV15 and J is TRBJ2-7, with 9 bases that match TRBD1. The CDR3 runs to 14 residues. Per germline, CDR1 LNHNV and CDR2 YYDKDF (reference sequence). Germline trimming cut 1 base from V and 4 bases from J; bases unmatched to any gene: 2. The CDR3 DNA reads as TGTGCCACCAGCAGAGGGGACAGGGATTACGAGCAGTACTTC. Protein: CATSRGDRDYEQYF.

This chain connects TRBV9 to TRBJ2-5; D is unclear. The length of the CDR3 is 14 residues. Trimming pared 3 bases from V and 9 bases from J, leaving 18 bases between. Germline V CDR1 and CDR2: SGDLS, YYNGEE. CDR3: CASSALDQGEAQYF. DNA of the CDR3: TGTGCCAGCAGCGCGCTGGATCAAGGTGAGGCCCAGTACTTC.

This clone was detected a few times. The chain has TRBV6-5 and TRBJ2-5; D might be TRBD2 (6 bases). The V end lost 4 bases, the J end lost 7 bases, and 22 bases lay between the germline ends. The CDR3 length is 16 residues. Germline V gene data show CDR1 as MNHEY and CDR2 as SVGAGI. In DNA, the CDR3 is TGTGCCAGCAGTTCCCAGCTGGACGGGAGTAAAGGGACCCAGTACTTC. Residues: CASSSQLDGSKGTQYF.

The chain recombines TRBV2 with TRBJ1-2; 9 nucleotides match TRBD1. V shed 5 bases and J 2 bases; nucleotides not matched to a gene: 6. This CDR3 comprises 15 residues. CDR1 SNHLY and CDR2 FYNNEI come from the germline V gene. CDR3 in amino acids: CASSRTGGSNYGYTF. As DNA, the CDR3 is TGTGCCAGCAGTCGAACAGGGGGCTCGAACTATGGCTACACCTTC.

This rearrangement joins TRBV7-9 to TRBJ1-2; D ambiguous. Trimming cost V 5 bases and J 7 bases, with 20 bases left between them. Per germline, CDR1 SEHNR and CDR2 FQNEAQ (reference sequence). This CDR3 spans 15 amino acids. The CDR3 DNA is TGTGCCAGCAGCCCAGCGGTGCAGGCCCCCAGTGGCTACACCTTC. This gives the protein CASSPAVQAPSGYTF.

Concerning this clone: This same CDR3 is encoded by further DNA sequences in the sample. This chain joins TRBV29-1 and TRBJ2-2; no clear D. CDR1 SQVTM and CDR2 ANQGSEA come from the germline V gene. The germline V and J ends were trimmed by 4 bases and 0 bases, with 6 bases remaining between them. The CDR3 extends over 13 amino acids. CDR3 sequence: CSVGTANTGELFF. The CDR3 bases are TGCAGCGTTGGCACTGCGAACACCGGGGAGCTGTTTTTT.

V and J are TRBV5-1 and TRBJ2-7, with TRBD1 matching 7 bases. Looked up from germline, CDR1 is SGHRS and CDR2 is YFSETQ. The CDR3 consists of 14 residues. The V gene end was trimmed by 0 bases and the J gene end by 4 bases; junction bases not matched to a gene: 4. CDR3: CASSLVNRGYEQYF. The CDR3 bases are TGCGCCAGCAGCTTGGTTAACAGGGGTTACGAGCAGTACTTC.

The chain recombines TRBV4-1 with TRBJ2-5, with 11 bases aligning to TRBD2. From germline, CDR1 is MGHRA and CDR2 YSYEKL. V was pared by 3 bases and J by 3 bases, with 0 bases of the junction left unmatched. The CDR3 totals 14 residues. The CDR3 DNA sequence: TGCGCCAGCAGCCAGGGACTAGCGGAAGAGACCCAGTACTTC. As protein: CASSQGLAEETQYF.

The V and J genes are TRBV2 and TRBJ1-5; 10 positions agree with TRBD1. V shed 7 bases, J shed 4 bases, and the junction held 7 bases outside the gene matches. This CDR3 region has 15 residues. Germline loops: CDR1 SNHLY, CDR2 FYNNEI. The CDR3, as DNA: TGTGCCAGCAAGATTGACAGGGGGCGAAATCAGCCCCAGCATTTT. This codes for CASKIDRGRNQPQHF.

The CDR3 DNA reads as TGTGCCAGCAGCCGGAGCAGCTCTGGGGCCAACGTCCTGACTTTC. It codes for CASSRSSSGANVLTF. The rearrangement uses TRBV14 and TRBJ2-6; D ambiguous. The CDR3 loop spans 15 amino acids. The germline gives CDR1 SGHDN, CDR2 FVKESK. The V gene lost 4 bases and the J gene lost 0 bases, with 7 bases spanning the gap.

This rearrangement joins TRBV18 to TRBJ1-5; the D is unclear. The CDR3 is 15 residues long. The V end lost 3 bases, the J end lost 6 bases, and 15 bases lay between the germline ends. The germline gives CDR1 KGHSH, CDR2 LQKENI. CDR3 residues: CASSPLHEPRQPQHF. Here the CDR3 DNA reads TGTGCCAGCTCACCTTTACATGAACCCCGTCAGCCCCAGCATTTT.

The gene calls are TRBV15 and TRBJ2-7; TRBD2 is a possible D gene (6 bases). V shed 0 bases and J shed 1 base, with 10 bases lying between them. This CDR3 region has 15 residues. Per germline, CDR1 LNHNV and CDR2 YYDKDF (reference sequence). This chain's CDR3 is CATSRDFGGSYEQYF. CDR3 DNA: TGTGCCACCAGCAGAGATTTCGGGGGTTCCTACGAGCAGTACTTC.

The V call is TRBV5-1, the J call TRBJ1-1; D gene uncertain. The CDR3 is 13 amino acids. Germline V gene sequence: CDR1 SGHRS, CDR2 YFSETQ. V was trimmed by 0 bases and J by 4 bases, leaving 7 bases between them. The CDR3 coding sequence is TGCGCCAGCAGCTTGGACCAGGCCACTGAAGCTTTCTTT. It encodes CASSLDQATEAFF.

The chain carries TRBV7-6 and TRBJ2-2; D possibly corresponds to TRBD1 (5 bases). V was shortened by 3 bases and J by 0 bases, with 8 bases between the two germline ends. From germline, CDR1 is SGHVS and CDR2 FNYEAQ. There are 15 residues in the CDR3. The CDR3 protein is CASSLSRANTGELFF. CDR3 bases: TGTGCCAGCAGCTTGTCCAGGGCGAACACCGGGGAGCTGTTTTTT.

The V gene is TRBV5-5, the J gene TRBJ2-7, with 13 bases fitting TRBD2. The trim removed 3 bases at V and 2 bases at J, leaving 2 bases unmatched. Germline CDR1 reads SGHKS; CDR2 reads YYEKEE (reference sequence). The CDR3 has 15 amino acids. CDR3 residues: CASSSGLAGPYEQYF. DNA for the CDR3: TGTGCCAGCAGCTCGGGACTAGCGGGGCCCTACGAGCAGTACTTC.

The chain uses TRBV7-3 and TRBJ1-1; 10 bases are shared with TRBD1. Germline loops: CDR1 SGHTA, CDR2 FQGTGA. The junction had 9 bases not matched to a gene; V was cut back by 5 bases and J by 6 bases. This CDR3 has 15 amino acids. This CDR3 reads CASSADRGRFPEAFF. CDR3 bases: TGTGCCAGCAGCGCTGACAGGGGGCGCTTTCCTGAAGCTTTCTTT.

V usage is TRBV19 and J usage is TRBJ2-7; D may be TRBD2 (6 bases). Germline V lookup: CDR1 LNHDA, CDR2 SQIVND (reference sequence). The CDR3 totals 15 residues. V lost 5 bases and J lost 1, with 15 bases in between. The CDR3 reads CASSRPTGGSYEQYF. As DNA, the CDR3 is TGTGCCAGTAGTCGGCCGACCGGGGGATCCTACGAGCAGTACTTC.

The rearrangement joins TRBV5-4 to TRBJ1-2; a weak D match, TRBD1 (5 bases). Germline V lookup: CDR1 SGHNT, CDR2 YYREEE (reference sequence). The CDR3 extends over 14 amino acids. Trimming removed 2 bases from V and 6 bases from J, with 14 bases in between. In nucleotides, the CDR3 is TGTGCCAGCAGCTTAGGCAGGGCGTCCGATGGCTACACCTTC. The encoded protein is CASSLGRASDGYTF.

This clone was seen a few times. The V and J genes are TRBV20-1 and TRBJ2-5; D possibly corresponds to TRBD2 (6 bases). Per germline, CDR1 DFQATT and CDR2 SNEGSKA (reference sequence). The CDR3 length is 12 residues. Trimming took off 3 bases at V and 5 bases at J, with 10 bases between the two ends. The CDR3 DNA follows: TGCAGTGCTAGTAGCGGTCATGAGACCCAGTACTTC. Translated: CSASSGHETQYF.

The gene calls are TRBV3-1 (or the pseudogene TRBV3-2) and TRBJ2-7, with 9 bases fitting TRBD2. CDR1 LGHDT and CDR2 YNNKEL come from the germline V gene (reference sequence). Unmatched junction bases numbered 9, after V lost 4 bases and J lost 2 bases. The CDR3 totals 16 residues. The CDR3 protein is CASSLGASGAAYEQYF. The CDR3 coding sequence is TGTGCCAGCAGCCTTGGGGCTAGCGGGGCCGCCTACGAGCAGTACTTC.

V is TRBV18 and J is TRBJ2-1; 9 bases line up with TRBD2. J lost 0 bases, V lost 4 bases, and 1 base had no gene match. CDR1 KGHSH and CDR2 LQKENI come from the germline V gene. This CDR3 spans 15 amino acids. The CDR3 spells CASSLSGSSYNEQFF. As DNA, the CDR3 is TGTGCCAGCTCACTTAGCGGGAGCTCCTACAATGAGCAGTTCTTC.